This T cell receptor beta chain is drawn from a study of PD-L1 blockade in urothelial cancer. Study details: Blood analysis occurred 3 weeks (second dose) and 6 weeks after treatment start. A median around 140,000 T cells were found in blood samples.

Study-wide results and limits: Improved survival was predicted by pretreatment blood TCR clonality below the median.

The assay was immunoSEQ multiplex PCR, and TCRdb's table has in-frame clones only and misses some. The table has about 76,000 clones, about 85% seen once. The germline V gene encodes CDR1 MNHNY and CDR2 SVGAGI (reference sequence). With 6 bases clipped from V and 0 bases from J, the junction kept 3 bases outside the gene matches. The CDR3 extends over 15 amino acids. Comments on this clone: The antigen remains undetermined. Within the sample, other DNA sequences also encode this same CDR3.

The source material was PBMCs, sampled around atezolizumab (anti-PD-L1) treatment. The V and J genes are TRBV6-6 and TRBJ2-1, with 9 bases that match TRBD2. The sequence was collected from a man between 70 and 80 years old with urothelial cancer. The CDR3 sequence is CASRAGGSSYNEQFF. The DNA of the CDR3 is TGTGCCAGCAGGGCGGGAGGGAGCTCCTACAATGAGCAGTTCTTC.